The 18 T cell receptor beta chains given below trace back to one sample, sequenced in a study of OX40 agonist ivuxolimab in advanced cancers. Sequencing used immunoSEQ multiplex PCR; TCRdb keeps in-frame clones, though not all of them. Seen here are some 150,000 clones, about 93% observed once, and the top ten hold more than 1%. The specimen was CD4+ or CD8+ T cells sorted from blood, collected in a trial of the OX40 agonist ivuxolimab. These receptors were taken from an adult with an advanced solid tumor such as melanoma, head and neck, liver or kidney cancer.

The sample holds one count of this clone. The chain has TRBV9 and TRBJ2-7, with 14 bases that match TRBD2. The V gene end was trimmed by 4 bases and the J gene end by 6 bases; junction bases not matched to a gene: 9. Per germline, CDR1 SGDLS and CDR2 YYNGEE. The CDR3 runs to 16 residues. This CDR3 reads CASSPKGLAGEGEQYF. The CDR3 bases are TGTGCCAGCAGCCCCAAGGGACTAGCGGGAGAAGGCGAGCAGTACTTC.

This clone has a single count. This rearrangement joins TRBV7-2 to TRBJ1-3; D not certain. The CDR3 extends over 17 amino acids. V was shortened by 1 base and J by 2 bases, with 15 bases between the two germline ends. CDR1 SGHTA and CDR2 FQGNSA come from the germline V gene. In DNA, the CDR3 is TGTGCCAGCAGCTTAGACCCCGGACCGACTCCTGGAAACACCATATATTTT. It translates to CASSLDPGPTPGNTIYF.

This chain uses TRBV28 with TRBJ1-1, with D uncertain. The CDR3 sequence is 14 residues long. CDR1 is MDHEN and CDR2 is SYDVKM in the germline V gene. V gave up 3 bases and J gave up 1 base, with 9 bases separating them. CDR3 DNA: TGTGCCAGCAGTTTTTTCACGGGGAACACTGAAGCTTTCTTT. Translating it yields CASSFFTGNTEAFF.

This chain uses TRBV7-2 with TRBJ2-2, with no clear D. The CDR3 contains 11 residues. Trimming shortened V by 9 bases and J by 6 bases, and 8 bases separated the two germline ends. From germline, CDR1 is SGHTA and CDR2 FQGNSA. In DNA form, the CDR3 reads TGTGCCAGTCGAGTGGCCGGGGAGCTGTTTTTT. Translating gives CASRVAGELFF.

The chain joins TRBV2 to TRBJ1-2; TRBD1 aligns across 7 bases. Germline V gene data show CDR1 as SNHLY and CDR2 as FYNNEI. The CDR3 extends over 17 amino acids. The V gene end was trimmed by 6 bases and the J gene end by 0 bases; junction bases not matched to a gene: 13. The CDR3, as DNA: TGTGCCAGCAGGGCCCCACAGGGGCGCCCTTCTAACTATGGCTACACCTTC. This codes for CASRAPQGRPSNYGYTF.

V is TRBV5-1 and J is TRBJ1-4; a possible D gene is TRBD1 (5 bases). In germline, CDR1 is SGHRS, CDR2 YFSETQ. This CDR3 comprises 14 residues. V dropped 4 bases and J dropped 1 base, with 8 bases sitting between them. CDR3 loop: CASSPGQTNEKLFF. The CDR3, as DNA: TGCGCCAGCAGCCCAGGACAAACTAATGAAAAACTGTTTTTT.

The chain recombines TRBV7-9 with TRBJ1-1; D unresolved. V lost 1 base, J lost 5 bases, and 14 bases lay in between. The CDR3 totals 15 residues. The germline CDR1 and CDR2 sequences are SEHNR and FQNEAQ (reference sequence). CDR3 sequence: CASSLDPQERTEAFF. The CDR3 nucleotides read TGTGCCAGCAGCTTAGACCCCCAAGAGAGGACTGAAGCTTTCTTT.

The rearrangement links TRBV5-6 to TRBJ1-1, with 9 positions matching TRBD1. CDR1 and CDR2 from the germline V gene are SGHDT and YYEEEE. This CDR3 region has 16 residues. The V segment lost 4 bases and the J segment 0 bases; nucleotides outside the gene matches: 7. Written as DNA, the CDR3 is TGTGCCAGCAGCCGGGGACAGGGCGGAGTGAACACTGAAGCTTTCTTT. Its protein is CASSRGQGGVNTEAFF. Full variable domain (remainder filled in from reference TRBV5-6 and TRBJ1-1): DAGVTQSPTHLIKTRGQQVTLRCSPKSGHDTVSWYQQALGQGPQFIFQYYEEEERQRGNFPDRFSGHQFPNYSSELNVNALLLGDSALYLCASSRGQGGVNTEAFFGQGTRLTVV.

This clone showed up just once. The CDR3 sequence is CASSPQGGAQSYEQYF. The DNA of the CDR3 is TGTGCCAGCAGCCCCCAGGGGGGGGCTCAATCCTACGAGCAGTACTTC. The chain combines TRBV7-3 with TRBJ2-7; perhaps D is TRBD1 or TRBD2 (7 bases each). The V and J ends lost 5 bases and 1 base respectively, with 18 bases between them. This CDR3 contains 16 residues. Per germline, CDR1 SGHTA and CDR2 FQGTGA. Full variable domain (outside the CDR3, taken from reference TRBV7-3 and TRBJ2-7): GAGVSQTPSNKVTEKGKYVELRCDPISGHTALYWYRQSLGQGPEFLIYFQGTGAADDSGLPNDRFFAVRPEGSVSTLKIQRTERGDSAVYLCASSPQGGAQSYEQYFGPGTRLTVT.

V usage is TRBV7-9 and J usage is TRBJ1-1; maybe TRBD1 (5 bases). The CDR3 is 12 residues long. Germline CDR1 SEHNR, CDR2 FQNEAQ (reference sequence). V was cut by 4 bases and J by 9 bases, with 12 bases left in between. The CDR3 region has the DNA TGTGCCAGCAGCTGGGACTGGGGCCAAGCTTTCTTT. The encoded protein is CASSWDWGQAFF.

This clone was counted a single time. This chain uses TRBV11-1 with TRBJ2-2; TRBD2 agrees at 9 bases. Germline V gene data show CDR1 as SGHAT and CDR2 as FQDESV (reference sequence). V was pared by 4 bases and J by 5 bases, with 5 bases of the junction left unmatched. CDR3 length: 15 residues. The CDR3 nucleotides are TGTGCCAGCAGCTATAGCGGGAGCTGGACCGGGGAGCTGTTTTTT. Its protein is CASSYSGSWTGELFF.

The CDR3 region has the DNA TGTGCCAGCAGTTACAGGGGCGATTACAATGAGCAGTTCTTC. This gives the protein CASSYRGDYNEQFF. This chain joins TRBV6-5 and TRBJ2-1; possibly TRBD1 for D (5 bases). This CDR3 comprises 14 residues. The V end lost 2 bases, the J end lost 4 bases, and 9 bases lay between the germline ends. In germline, CDR1 is MNHEY, CDR2 SVGAGI.

V is TRBV6-5 and J is TRBJ1-2; D gene ambiguous. The V end was cut by 1 base, the J end by 5 bases, with 14 bases between. Germline V gene data show CDR1 as MNHEY and CDR2 as SVGAGI. There are 15 residues in the CDR3. As DNA, the CDR3 is TGTGCCAGCAGTTACTTGGCGGGCTCGGGGTATGGCTACACCTTC. This encodes CASSYLAGSGYGYTF.

CDR3 coding DNA: TGTGCCAGCAGGGACGACAGGTACTATGAAAAACTGTTTTTT. Translated, it gives CASRDDRYYEKLFF. The gene calls are TRBV2 and TRBJ1-4; possibly TRBD1 for D (6 bases). The germline gives CDR1 SNHLY, CDR2 FYNNEI. V lost 6 bases to trimming and J lost 6 bases, with 14 bases between them. The CDR3 contains 14 residues.

J is TRBJ1-2 and V is TRBV5-4; D perhaps matches TRBD1 (6 bases). The V end was cut by 4 bases, the J end by 2 bases, with 12 bases between. Germline V gene data show CDR1 as SGHNT and CDR2 as YYREEE (reference sequence). CDR3 size: 14 residues. The CDR3 here is CASSPTTGNYGYTF. CDR3 nucleotide sequence: TGTGCCAGCAGCCCCACCACAGGGAACTATGGCTACACCTTC.

The V call is TRBV2, the J call TRBJ2-7; TRBD1 aligns across 10 bases. The CDR3 length is 12 residues. Germline V gene lookup returns CDR1 SNHLY and CDR2 FYNNEI. The CDR3 sequence is CATKRDRGEQYF. CDR3 coding DNA: TGTGCAACGAAACGGGACAGGGGAGAGCAGTACTTC.

This chain joins TRBV7-3 and TRBJ2-2; a possible D gene is TRBD1 (5 bases). V dropped 3 bases and J dropped 2 bases, with 16 bases sitting between them. Germline V lookup: CDR1 SGHTA, CDR2 FQGTGA. This CDR3 has 17 residues. CDR3 sequence (DNA): TGTGCCAGCAGCTTCCAGGGAAGGGCCCCTAACACCGGGGAGCTGTTTTTT. Its translation: CASSFQGRAPNTGELFF. Full variable domain (rest looked up from reference TRBV7-3 and TRBJ2-2): GAGVSQTPSNKVTEKGKYVELRCDPISGHTALYWYRQSLGQGPEFLIYFQGTGAADDSGLPNDRFFAVRPEGSVSTLKIQRTERGDSAVYLCASSFQGRAPNTGELFFGEGSRLTVL.

The chain recombines TRBV11-1 with TRBJ2-1; D unresolved. Deletions cut 1 base from V and 0 bases from J, with 13 bases between. This CDR3 is built from 17 residues. Per the germline V gene, CDR1 is SGHAT and CDR2 is FQDESV (reference sequence). This CDR3 is CASSLGVSGSSYNEQFF. CDR3 nucleotides: TGTGCCAGCAGCTTAGGGGTTTCAGGTAGCTCCTACAATGAGCAGTTCTTC.